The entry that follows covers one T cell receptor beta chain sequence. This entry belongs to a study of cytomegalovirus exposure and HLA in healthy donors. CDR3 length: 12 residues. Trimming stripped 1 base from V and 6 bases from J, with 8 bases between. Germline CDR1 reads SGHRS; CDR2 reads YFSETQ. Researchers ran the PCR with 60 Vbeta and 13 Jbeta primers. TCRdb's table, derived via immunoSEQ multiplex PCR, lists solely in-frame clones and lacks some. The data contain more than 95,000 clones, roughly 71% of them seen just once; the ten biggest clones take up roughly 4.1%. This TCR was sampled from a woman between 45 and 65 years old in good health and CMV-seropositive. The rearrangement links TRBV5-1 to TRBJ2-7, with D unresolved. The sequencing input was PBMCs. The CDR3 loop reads CASSLRVGEQYF. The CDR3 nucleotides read TGCGCCAGCAGCTTGCGGGTTGGCGAGCAGTACTTC.